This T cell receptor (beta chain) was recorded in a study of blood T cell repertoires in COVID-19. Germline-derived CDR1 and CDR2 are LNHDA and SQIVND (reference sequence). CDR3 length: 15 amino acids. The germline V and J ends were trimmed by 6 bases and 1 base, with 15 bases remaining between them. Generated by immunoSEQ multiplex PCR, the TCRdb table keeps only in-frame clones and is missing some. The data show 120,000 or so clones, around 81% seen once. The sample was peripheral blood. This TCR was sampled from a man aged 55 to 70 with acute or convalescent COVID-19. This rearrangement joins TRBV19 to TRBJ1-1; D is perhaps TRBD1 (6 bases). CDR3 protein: CASSPRVTGNTEAFF. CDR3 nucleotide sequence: TGTGCCAGTAGCCCTCGGGTGACAGGGAACACTGAAGCTTTCTTT.